The clone carrying this T cell receptor beta chain was recorded a few times. The data were obtained in a study of blood T cells in healthy people across ages. Germline trimming cut 3 bases from V and 5 bases from J; bases unmatched to any gene: 9. In germline, CDR1 is SGHTA, CDR2 FQGNSA. This CDR3 is built from 15 residues. The authors ran a second PCR of 7 to 11 cycles using a sample-barcoded 5' primer and a J-beta primer mix. One entry per CDR3 protein, called by TCRdb with MiXCR from the 5' RACE reads. The sample contains some 700,000 distinct CDR3 sequences, around a fifth of which appear only once.

This sequence was found in a man between 65 and 79 years old in good health. This rearrangement joins TRBV7-2 to TRBJ2-5; TRBD1 matches at 7 bases. The sample taken for sequencing was blood. CDR3 sequence reads: CASSFGQAKTETQYF. CDR3 nucleotides: TGTGCCAGCAGCTTCGGACAGGCTAAAACGGAGACCCAGTACTTC. Based on the CDR3 plus reference TRBV7-2 and TRBJ2-5, the full variable domain is GAGVSQSPSNKVTEKGKDVELRCDPISGHTALYWYRQSLGQGLEFLIYFQGNSAPDKSGLPSDRFSAERTGGSVSTLTIQRTQQEDSAVYLCASSFGQAKTETQYFGPGTRLLVL.